The source of this T cell receptor (beta chain) is a study of cytomegalovirus exposure and HLA in healthy donors (dated by TCRdb to between 2016 and 2019). In terms of the full investigation: In an earlier analysis of roughly 590 of the donors, around 300 Gb of sequence data and 100 million or so unique TCR beta sequences from 180 million or so T cells were reported. A later analysis re-analyzed previously published TCR beta repertoires from approximately 670 donors and added high-resolution HLA genotyping to study TCR occurrence patterns. Along with the roughly 610-subject first cohort, a separate validation cohort of 120 different subjects was used. Every discovery cohort repertoire had been produced on one sequencing platform. A later genetic analysis used genome-wide SNP genotypes for 398 of the 666 donors, treating that subset as a discovery cohort. The number of donors typed differed by locus, with about 629-630 for A, B, C, DRB1 and DQB1, more than 500 for DQA1, 600 to 610 for DPA1, and about 450 for DPB1. High-throughput TCR immunosequencing, statistical association of individual TCRs with disease status, and machine learning were combined to predict cytomegalovirus infection status. Among roughly 400 genotyped donors of the cohort, an average of approximately 230,000 unique TCR beta nucleotide sequences were sequenced per donor, roughly 20% of them non-productive. Both class I and class II loci were covered by HLA typing, at four-digit resolution. Rather than using new phenotypic data, the later analysis identified candidate immune exposures from TCR beta sequences and from how often those sequences occurred across donors. Because of strong linkage in the cohort, roughly five DR-DQ haplotypes were treated as single units for association and clustering. The genetic ancestry cluster associated with self-reported Caucasian donors included roughly 84% of the roughly 360 genotyped donors. The T cell repertoires of roughly 660 subjects were profiled by immunosequencing and related to cytomegalovirus serostatus. An early release covering roughly 640 HLA-typed donors comprised about 300 gigabases of sequencing data and 85 million or so unique TCR sequences. The study aimed to test whether signatures of past pathogen exposure could be identified by cataloging public T cell receptors. Donor age, sex, ethnicity and CMV serostatus were compiled alongside the repertoire data. An earlier analysis of around 580 of the donors used high-throughput TCR beta sequencing to judge whether each TCR beta V gene segment behaved as functional or pseudogenic.

About this clone: Which antigen it targets is not known. No base quality values were provided; no much bigger clone lies one nucleotide off.

The library was built by means of the immunoSEQ multiplex PCR assay. A mixture of 60 forward primers for TCR Vbeta segments and 13 reverse primers for TCR Jbeta segments was used in the multiplex PCR. A multiplex PCR assay on genomic DNA amplified the CDR3 region of rearranged TCR beta genes. The Illumina HiSeq System was used to sequence the amplified TCR beta libraries as 87-base-pair reads. The paper's processing steps were these. A later analysis counted about 80 million unique TCR beta chains across the 500 to 850 repertoires, and some 11 million of these chains were shared by at least two donors. A nearest-neighbor algorithm error-corrected the raw reads and collapsed the reads into unique sequences, merging closely related sequences to remove PCR and sequencing errors. CDR3 sequences were aligned to IMGT reference sequences to assign V, D and J gene segments. Each retained sequence needed at least a six-nucleotide match to both a V gene segment and a J gene segment. A rearrangement counted as productive if the CDR3 had no stop codons and remained in frame with V and J, and every other rearrangement counted as non-productive. Following IMGT convention, CDR3 was defined as the stretch from the second conserved V-encoded cysteine to the conserved J-encoded phenylalanine. The earlier analysis of about 530 of the donors excluded any sequence lacking an unambiguous match to a single V gene segment. In an earlier analysis of 587 of the donors, a V segment was called functional when productive rearrangements were above 56.7%, and segregating when the standard deviation between donors exceeded 5%. A statistical classification framework was developed to diagnose cytomegalovirus status using the catalog of TCR beta chain sequences. V and J gene assignment, in a later analysis, came from comparing TCR nucleotide sequences with IMGT/GENE-DB human TR gene sequences. In a later analysis, CDR3 sequences and most-parsimonious VDJ recombination scenarios were assigned using the TCRdist pipeline. In a later analysis, each TCR beta chain was defined by its CDR3 amino acid sequence together with its V-gene family, and reads without a unique V-gene family were excluded. To address suspected cross-contamination and a sequencing artifact, a later analysis removed 592 highly shared, low-generation-probability nucleotide sequences. For each public chain, a later analysis derived a clonal expansion index from normalized ranks of inferred template counts within each repertoire. Generation probabilities in a later analysis came from a VDJ recombination model fitted to out-of-frame rearrangements, and those results were checked against IGoR. In a later analysis, hypergeometric tests were used to score TCR-TCR, TCR-HLA and TCR-CMV co-occurrence, with a repertoire-size bias correction applied to TCR pairs. False discovery rates were estimated in a later analysis by permuting HLA or CMV assignments 20 times. A later analysis grouped co-occurring TCRs with DBSCAN, adding TCRdist sequence similarity when clustering within HLA-allele-positive subsets. Repertoires with fewer than 30,000 or more than 120,000 public chains were left out of co-occurrence clustering, as were five repertoires with anomalous nucleotide sharing. Drawn from immuneACCESS, this table holds only the in-frame rearrangements with V and J called that TCRdb kept. Clones are partly lost; checked studies trace under half to an unresolved V gene and leave the rest unexplained. The V and J calls and clone size come from that table; D and trimming were worked out from the DNA. This sample has around 150,000 clones in its table, and 80% of those were observed once. 9.7% of the sample rests with the top ten.

From cysteine to phenylalanine, the CDR3 is 15 amino acids long. Of the read, only the CDR3 DNA is kept; its 45 bases are in frame from base 1. For CDR1 and CDR2, the germline V gene (reference sequence) lists MNHEY and SMNVEV. V lost 4 bases and J lost 0 bases; the stretch between them is 12 bases long. In total, approximately 610 healthy bone marrow donors made up the cohort. Cohort members were all nominally healthy when sampled, although unrecorded immune exposures were likely present. The donor was CMV seropositive and belonged to the group of about 290 seropositive cohort members. Every donor gave a peripheral blood sample, and the peripheral blood mononuclear cells from that sample were used for TCR beta sequencing. The Qiagen DNeasy Blood Extraction Kit was used to extract genomic DNA from the blood cell samples. Points the paper makes about the study in general: Because HLA typing was unavailable for some donors at each locus, only the typed subset was used in association tests. In a later genetic analysis, fewer N-insertions in productive TCRs were reported among donors in an Asian-associated ancestry cluster than the roughly 700-donor mean. According to a later analysis, parvovirus B19, influenza, CMV and Epstein-Barr virus appeared linked to several top co-occurrence clusters. An earlier analysis of approximately 530 of the donors showed that most TCR beta V segments appeared in productive rearrangements either about 87% or about 30% of the time, which broadly matched IMGT annotations. In this cohort, only TCR beta chains were sequenced, and detectable features were limited by the absence of alpha or paired-chain data. V-gene and J-gene trimming of TCR beta chains was associated with a missense DCLRE1C variant in a later genetic analysis, and the association was replicated in an independent cohort. Correlated functional status among segregating V segments might reflect linkage disequilibrium, but an unknown experimental factor could not be ruled out. Compared with equally common non-associated chains, HLA-associated TCR beta chains in a later analysis were more clonally expanded and had lower generation probabilities. In both the original and validation cohorts, the classifier was reported to diagnose cytomegalovirus status with high specificity and sensitivity. According to the authors, the approach could potentially be generalized to other disease states and immunological phenotypes. The sequencing pipeline was judged likely to have produced a cluster of highly shared sequence variants as a technical artifact. A further reported finding was that TCR beta sequences accurately predicted the HLA-A and HLA-B alleles for most subjects in the first cohort. Assigning TCR associations to individual alleles was difficult when HLA alleles, especially DR and DQ, strongly co-occurred. In a later analysis, TCR association rates were found to vary across HLA loci, with the most associated TCRs seen for DRB1 alleles and the fewest for HLA-C alleles. A total of 164 TCR beta chains were listed by the study as associated with cytomegalovirus. In a later analysis, more than 15,000 TCR beta sequences were associated with specific HLA alleles at a false discovery rate of 0.05. CMV serostatus was the only immune exposure information available for the cohort. Most TCR sequences were observed very rarely across donors, whereas some public TCRs were present in many individuals. Because the 87-base-pair reads could not distinguish some IMGT-functional V segments, including TRBV6-2 and TRBV6-3, those segments were excluded. The earlier analysis of 450 to 700 of the donors excluded fewer than 20 rarely observed V segments, including chromosome 9 orphons, because counts were too low. Three of the identified cytomegalovirus-associated TCR beta chains were confirmed in vitro to be specific for cytomegalovirus antigens. The presence/absence analyses assumed that sequencing depth was roughly uniform across donors, and that assumption may not be true. In a later analysis, most CMV-associated TCR beta chains were found to appear HLA-restricted, with HLA associations seemingly driven largely by CMV exposure.

The chain couples TRBV27 to TRBJ1-2; TRBD1 is possibly the D segment (6 matching bases). Sequenced input: PBMCs. The receptor comes from a man younger than 35 in good health and CMV-seropositive. CDR3 reads: CASSWVGASNYGYTF. At the DNA level, the sequence is TGTGCCAGCAGTTGGGTGGGGGCCTCTAACTATGGCTACACCTTC.